These 9 T cell receptor beta chains were all obtained from the same sample, sequenced in a study of T cells in localized non-small cell lung cancer. The assay was immunoSEQ multiplex PCR, and TCRdb's table has in-frame clones only and misses some. This sample yields tens of thousands of clones, of which 88% are seen a single time; around a fifth belongs to the top ten. The sequencing here drew on peripheral blood, taken before any cancer treatment. The receptor source for this set is a woman aged 35 to 70 with stage I squamous cell lung carcinoma.

Here the CDR3 DNA reads TGTGCCACCAGCACCGGACAGGCTCGCGAGCAGTACTTC. It specifies CATSTGQAREQYF. The chain links TRBV15 to TRBJ2-7; 7 positions match TRBD1. Germline values: CDR1 LNHNV, CDR2 YYDKDF (reference sequence). The CDR3 runs 13 residues. Losses at the gene ends were 4 bases for V and 6 bases for J; bases not matched to a gene: 6.

This clone occurred once. This chain connects TRBV2 to TRBJ1-2; 9 nucleotides line up with TRBD1. Germline V gene lookup returns CDR1 SNHLY and CDR2 FYNNEI. After removal of 6 bases from V and 6 bases from J, the junction contained 11 bases not matched to a gene. The CDR3 is 15 residues long. CDR3 DNA: TGTGCCAGCAGGGGTCGGGACAGGGTATCGAATGGCTACACCTTC. This translates into CASRGRDRVSNGYTF.

This chain uses TRBV30 with TRBJ2-7, with D perhaps being TRBD1 or TRBD2 (6 bases each). V lost 6 bases to trimming and J lost 0 bases, with 18 bases between them. The CDR3 contains 15 residues. Germline CDR1 is GTSNPN and CDR2 is SVGIG (reference sequence). CDR3 nucleotide sequence: TGTGCCTGCCACCGAAGGGGGGTGGGCTCCTACGAGCAGTACTTC. This encodes CACHRRGVGSYEQYF.

The chain employs TRBV5-5 and TRBJ2-2, with 8 positions matching TRBD1. V lost 4 bases to trimming and J lost 6 bases; unmatched junction nucleotides: 8. The CDR3 contains 15 residues. The germline V gene has CDR1 SGHKS and CDR2 YYEKEE (reference sequence). In nucleotides, the CDR3 is TGTGCCAGCAGCCAACAGGGGGGCGACGCCGGGGAGCTGTTTTTT. This translates into CASSQQGGDAGELFF.

The chain links TRBV19 to TRBJ2-3; possibly TRBD1 for D (5 bases). Trimming removed 7 bases at V and 5 bases at J, with 13 bases between. The CDR3 extends over 13 amino acids. Germline loops: CDR1 LNHDA, CDR2 SQIVND (reference sequence). The CDR3 DNA reads as TGTGCCAGTACCCCCTCAGGGTTAGATACGCAGTATTTT. Its protein is CASTPSGLDTQYF.

The chain carries TRBV5-1 and TRBJ1-4; 8 bases agree with TRBD1. This CDR3 is built from 15 residues. With V trimmed by 2 bases and J by 5 bases, 5 bases remained unmatched. Germline V gives CDR1 SGHRS, CDR2 YFSETQ. The CDR3 DNA reads as TGCGCCAGCAGCTTTACAGGGGGAGGGAATGAAAAACTGTTTTTT. This codes for CASSFTGGGNEKLFF.

Note on this clone: One end of the junction varies from germline; a read error may be responsible. This chain links TRBV7-7 with TRBJ1-1, with 9 nucleotides matching TRBD1. This CDR3 is built from 16 residues. Germline CDR1 SSHAT, CDR2 FNYEAQ (reference sequence). CDR3: CASSFTYRGQNTEAFF. CDR3 nucleotide sequence: TGTGCTAGCAGCTTCACATACAGGGGGCAGAACACTGAAGCTTTCTTT.

The genes are TRBV19 and TRBJ1-2; perhaps TRBD1 as D (6 bases). The ends were cut back, 7 bases at V and 3 bases at J, with 18 bases in the middle. This CDR3 region has 15 residues. Germline loops: CDR1 LNHDA, CDR2 SQIVND (reference sequence). CDR3 residues: CASTPSQQGHYGYTF. Here the CDR3 DNA reads TGTGCCAGTACCCCGTCCCAACAGGGACACTATGGCTACACCTTC.

V usage is TRBV6-5 and J usage is TRBJ1-6; possible D gene TRBD1, 5 bases. Per the germline V gene, CDR1 is MNHEY and CDR2 is SVGAGI. V was trimmed by 6 bases and J by 8 bases, leaving 11 bases between them. CDR3 length: 13 residues. CDR3 in DNA: TGTGCCAGCAGACGGGGGAGTGATTCACCCCTCCACTTT. Amino acid sequence: CASRRGSDSPLHF.